These 28 T cell receptor beta chains share one sample of origin, sequenced in a study of T cell responses to AZD1222 COVID-19 vaccine. Here immunoSEQ multiplex PCR was the method, and the copy in TCRdb shows in-frame clones only, minus some. The data contain around 250,000 clones, 90% to 95% of them singletons. The specimen comprised peripheral blood, sampled on day 0 of AZD1222 vaccination. Receptors originate from an adult in good health.

This CDR3 is CASSLGDSSNQPQHF. In nucleotides, the CDR3 is TGCGCCAGCAGCTTAGGGGACAGTAGCAATCAGCCCCAGCATTTT. The chain uses TRBV5-1 and TRBJ1-5, with 7 bases lining up with TRBD1. V lost 2 bases, J lost 0 bases, and 2 bases stayed unmatched. Germline CDR1 reads SGHRS; CDR2 reads YFSETQ. The CDR3 has 15 residues.

This rearrangement joins TRBV19 to TRBJ1-6, with D unclear. The V end was cut by 0 bases, the J end by 12 bases, with 15 bases between. CDR1 is LNHDA and CDR2 is SQIVND in the germline V gene (reference sequence). The CDR3 is made up of 15 amino acids. CDR3 protein: CASSIDYSQWKPLHF. CDR3 bases: TGTGCCAGTAGTATAGATTACAGTCAATGGAAACCCCTCCACTTT.

The chain joins TRBV5-4 to TRBJ2-7, with 7 bases matching TRBD2. Germline CDR1 is SGHNT and CDR2 is YYREEE (reference sequence). V was clipped by 2 bases and J by 3 bases; unmatched bases: 5. This CDR3 region has 14 residues. The CDR3 region is CASSLAGTNYEQYF. CDR3 DNA sequence: TGTGCCAGCAGCTTAGCCGGGACTAACTACGAGCAGTACTTC.

The chain couples TRBV3-1 (or the pseudogene TRBV3-2) to TRBJ1-5, with 7 bases lining up with TRBD1. The V gene end was trimmed by 4 bases and the J gene end by 5 bases; junction bases not matched to a gene: 5. Germline V gene lookup returns CDR1 LGHDT and CDR2 YNNKEL (reference sequence). The CDR3 contains 14 residues. CDR3 nucleotides: TGTGCCAGCAGCCTCCAGGGGGTATATCAGCCCCAGCATTTT. Translation: CASSLQGVYQPQHF.

V usage is TRBV28 and J usage is TRBJ1-5; 8 positions agree with TRBD1. This CDR3 spans 12 amino acids. CDR1 MDHEN and CDR2 SYDVKM come from the germline V gene. V dropped 6 bases and J dropped 7; count of bases not matched to a gene: 2. The CDR3 is CASSTGGQPQHF. In nucleotides, the CDR3 is TGTGCCAGCAGCACAGGGGGACAGCCCCAGCATTTT. Full variable domain (remainder filled in from reference TRBV28 and TRBJ1-5): DVKVTQSSRYLVKRTGEKVFLECVQDMDHENMFWYRQDPGLGLRLIYFSYDVKMKEKGDIPEGYSVSREKKERFSLILESASTNQTSMYLCASSTGGQPQHFGDGTRLSIL.

V usage is TRBV19 and J usage is TRBJ1-5, with D possibly matching TRBD1 (6 bases). Trimming removed 1 base at V and 2 bases at J, with 6 bases between. The CDR3 is 14 residues long. Germline-derived CDR1 and CDR2 are LNHDA and SQIVND (reference sequence). CDR3 protein: CASSIAGGNQPQHF. As DNA, the CDR3 is TGTGCCAGTAGTATAGCAGGGGGCAATCAGCCCCAGCATTTT.

The chain employs TRBV2 and TRBJ1-2; 7 bases align to TRBD1. Losses at the gene ends were 8 bases for V and 5 bases for J; bases not matched to a gene: 5. The CDR3 is 12 residues long. Per germline, CDR1 SNHLY and CDR2 FYNNEI. CDR3 DNA sequence: TGTGCCAGCGTGGGGGACAGATATGGCTACACCTTC. Amino acid sequence: CASVGDRYGYTF.

This rearrangement joins TRBV4-3 to TRBJ1-1; D remains unclear. Germline CDR1 LGHNA, CDR2 YSLEER. CDR3 length: 11 residues. The ends were cut back, 5 bases at V and 7 bases at J, with 8 bases in the middle. In nucleotides, the CDR3 is TGCGCCAGCAGCACACCAGGTGAAGCTTTCTTT. As protein: CASSTPGEAFF.

The rearrangement joins TRBV5-5 to TRBJ2-3, with 7 bases identical to TRBD1. Trimming at V came to 6 bases and at J to 2 bases, leaving 12 bases not matched to a gene. Germline-derived CDR1 and CDR2 are SGHKS and YYEKEE (reference sequence). CDR3 length: 16 residues. CDR3 nucleotides: TGTGCCAGCACCAAAGGGGGCGGACTTCCCACAGATACGCAGTATTTT. Protein product: CASTKGGGLPTDTQYF.

The chain has TRBV7-6 and TRBJ2-5, with 12 bases matching TRBD2. CDR3 length: 17 residues. The trim removed 5 bases at V and 1 base at J, leaving 8 bases unmatched. Germline CDR1 is SGHVS and CDR2 is FNYEAQ. In nucleotides, the CDR3 is TGTGCCAGCAGCCCCCGACTAGCGGGGGAGACCCAAGAGACCCAGTACTTC. Protein sequence: CASSPRLAGETQETQYF.

This clone was counted only a few times. The V and J genes are TRBV6-1 and TRBJ2-7; 7 bases align to TRBD2. This CDR3 has 15 residues. Germline CDR1 MNHNS, CDR2 SASEGT. Trimming at V came to 2 bases and at J to 2 bases, leaving 6 bases not matched to a gene. Written as DNA, the CDR3 is TGTGCCAGCAGTGAACAAGGGAGCGGGGCCTACGAGCAGTACTTC. This gives the protein CASSEQGSGAYEQYF.

This chain links TRBV19 with TRBJ1-4; D gene ambiguous. This CDR3 contains 13 residues. Trimming took off 7 bases at V and 2 bases at J, with 8 bases between the two ends. The germline V gene has CDR1 LNHDA and CDR2 SQIVND (reference sequence). CDR3 DNA: TGTGCCAGTAAGGACGGCACTAATGAAAAACTGTTTTTT. Translating it yields CASKDGTNEKLFF.

This sequence joins TRBV19 and TRBJ2-5; 8 bases agree with TRBD2. J gave up 9 bases and V 5 bases, and 5 bases lay outside the gene matches. This CDR3 spans 12 amino acids. In germline, CDR1 is LNHDA, CDR2 SQIVND (reference sequence). The CDR3 sequence: CASSSGREAQYF. The CDR3 nucleotides read TGTGCCAGTAGTTCCGGGAGGGAGGCCCAGTACTTC.

The chain carries TRBV27 and TRBJ1-1; no clear D. The CDR3 contains 14 residues. Germline V gene data show CDR1 as MNHEY and CDR2 as SMNVEV (reference sequence). V dropped 2 bases and J dropped 3 bases, with 10 bases sitting between them. The CDR3 loop is CASSLLGGDTEAFF. For the CDR3, the DNA is TGTGCCAGCAGTTTACTGGGTGGGGACACTGAAGCTTTCTTT.

The CDR3 nucleotides are TGTGCCAGCAGCCTTAGCTCCTATAATTCACCCCTCCACTTT. Translating gives CASSLSSYNSPLHF. The chain uses TRBV28 and TRBJ1-6; D gene unclear. Germline assignment: CDR1 MDHEN and CDR2 SYDVKM. V was pared by 6 bases and J by 0 bases, with 6 bases between. There are 14 residues in the CDR3.

J is TRBJ2-2 and V is TRBV2, with D perhaps being TRBD1 or TRBD2 (6 bases each). The CDR3 sequence is 12 residues long. CDR1 is SNHLY and CDR2 is FYNNEI in the germline V gene. Trimming pared 11 bases from V and 7 bases from J, leaving 14 bases between. CDR3 loop: CAPGGRGGELFF. Here the CDR3 DNA reads TGTGCCCCTGGGGGGCGAGGCGGGGAGCTGTTTTTT.

The rearrangement uses TRBV18 and TRBJ2-7; TRBD2 might be the D (5 bases). V lost 3 bases and J 4 bases, leaving 10 bases between the germline ends. The CDR3 is 13 residues long. Germline CDR1 and CDR2: KGHSH and LQKENI. The CDR3 sequence: CASSPTRVYEQYF. The CDR3 DNA reads as TGTGCCAGCTCACCCACGAGGGTGTACGAGCAGTACTTC. The full variable domain, its missing parts supplied by reference TRBV18 and TRBJ2-7, is NAGVMQNPRHLVRRRGQEARLRCSPMKGHSHVYWYRQLPEEGLKFMVYLQKENIIDESGMPKERFSAEFPKEGPSILRIQQVVRGDSAAYFCASSPTRVYEQYFGPGTRLTVT.

The chain uses TRBV27 and TRBJ1-2; TRBD1 agrees at 7 bases. The V and J ends lost 5 bases and 3 bases, in that order; junction bases with no gene match: 3. This CDR3 comprises 13 residues. In germline, CDR1 is MNHEY, CDR2 SMNVEV (reference sequence). CDR3 bases: TGTGCCAGCAGTCGACAGGGCGACTATGGCTACACCTTC. Amino acid sequence: CASSRQGDYGYTF.

The chain uses TRBV2 and TRBJ2-2; tentative D call: TRBD2 (5 bases). The length of the CDR3 is 17 residues. V dropped 3 bases and J dropped 6 bases, with 20 bases sitting between them. Germline V gives CDR1 SNHLY, CDR2 FYNNEI. The CDR3: CASSEGVQFSASGELFF. For the CDR3, the DNA is TGTGCCAGCAGTGAGGGAGTCCAGTTCTCGGCTTCCGGGGAGCTGTTTTTT.

The chain combines TRBV27 with TRBJ2-7, with 8 positions matching TRBD2. V shed 8 bases, J shed 2 bases, and the junction held 11 bases outside the gene matches. The CDR3 covers 15 residues. Germline V gene sequence: CDR1 MNHEY, CDR2 SMNVEV (reference sequence). The CDR3 region has the DNA TGTGCCAGCCGCTCGAGGGTAGCGGGGACCTACGAGCAGTACTTC. Encoded protein: CASRSRVAGTYEQYF.

CDR3 sequence: CASSIDRGRETNEQFF. The CDR3 DNA follows: TGTGCCAGTAGTATAGACCGCGGGAGAGAGACCAATGAGCAGTTCTTC. This sequence joins TRBV19 and TRBJ2-1; 7 bases map to TRBD2. J lost 6 bases, V lost 0 bases, and 8 bases had no gene match. Germline loops: CDR1 LNHDA, CDR2 SQIVND (reference sequence). The CDR3 loop spans 16 amino acids.

V gene TRBV2 combines with J gene TRBJ1-2, with a possible D match to TRBD1 (6 bases). The V gene's germline CDR1 is SNHLY and CDR2 FYNNEI. The CDR3 covers 11 residues. V dropped 8 bases and J dropped 8 bases, with 12 bases sitting between them. This CDR3 reads CASHRVSGYTF. The CDR3 DNA follows: TGTGCCAGCCACAGGGTGTCCGGCTACACCTTC. The variable domain in full, with the rest retrieved from reference TRBV2 and TRBJ1-2, is EPEVTQTPSHQVTQMGQEVILRCVPISNHLYFYWYRQILGQKVEFLVSFYNNEISEKSEIFDDQFSVERPDGSNFTLKIRSTKLEDSAMYFCASHRVSGYTFGSGTRLTVV.

V gene TRBV4-1 combines with J gene TRBJ2-7; maybe TRBD2 (6 bases). This CDR3 contains 18 residues. Trimming took off 4 bases at V and 1 base at J, with 23 bases between the two ends. The germline CDR1 and CDR2 sequences are MGHRA and YSYEKL. In DNA, the CDR3 is TGCGCCAGCAGCCCCAGGGTGGTGACAATCGGGGGTTCCTACGAGCAGTACTTC. It codes for CASSPRVVTIGGSYEQYF.

The chain joins TRBV6-1 to TRBJ1-1; the D gene is possibly TRBD1 (5 bases). Trimming cost V 3 bases and J 9 bases, with 8 bases left between them. This CDR3 has 11 residues. CDR1 is MNHNS, CDR2 SASEGT, per germline. CDR3 sequence reads: CASSEGPQAFF. The CDR3 region has the DNA TGTGCCAGCAGTGAGGGGCCCCAAGCTTTCTTT.

V is TRBV7-8 and J is TRBJ1-1, with 10 bases that match TRBD1. Losses at the gene ends were 3 bases for V and 10 bases for J; bases not matched to a gene: 2. In germline, CDR1 is SGHVS, CDR2 FQNEAQ. The CDR3 runs to 12 residues. This CDR3 is CASSFRDRGAFF. Here the CDR3 DNA reads TGTGCCAGCAGCTTCAGGGACAGGGGAGCTTTCTTT.

V and J are TRBV5-4 and TRBJ2-7; D possibly matches TRBD1 or TRBD2 (5 bases each). The germline CDR1 and CDR2 sequences are SGHNT and YYREEE (reference sequence). CDR3 length: 15 amino acids. V shed 3 bases and J shed 0 bases, with 13 bases lying between them. The CDR3 here is CASSSTGTVSYEQYF. For the CDR3, the DNA is TGTGCCAGCAGCTCGACCGGGACGGTCTCCTACGAGCAGTACTTC.

V is TRBV2 and J is TRBJ1-1; a possible D gene is TRBD1 (6 bases). The CDR3 covers 16 residues. The V end lost 6 bases, the J end lost 6 bases, and 23 bases lay between the germline ends. CDR1 SNHLY and CDR2 FYNNEI come from the germline V gene. The CDR3 loop is CASSDRRTAPGAEAFF. Here the CDR3 DNA reads TGTGCCAGCAGCGACAGGAGAACGGCCCCAGGCGCTGAAGCTTTCTTT.

The rearrangement links TRBV2 to TRBJ2-1, with 11 bases lining up with TRBD2. CDR3 length: 15 amino acids. After removal of 6 bases from V and 7 bases from J, the junction contained 8 bases not matched to a gene. The germline V gene has CDR1 SNHLY and CDR2 FYNNEI. CDR3 in DNA: TGTGCCAGCAGGATTAGCGGGAGGGCCGGAAATGAGCAGTTCTTC. It translates to CASRISGRAGNEQFF.